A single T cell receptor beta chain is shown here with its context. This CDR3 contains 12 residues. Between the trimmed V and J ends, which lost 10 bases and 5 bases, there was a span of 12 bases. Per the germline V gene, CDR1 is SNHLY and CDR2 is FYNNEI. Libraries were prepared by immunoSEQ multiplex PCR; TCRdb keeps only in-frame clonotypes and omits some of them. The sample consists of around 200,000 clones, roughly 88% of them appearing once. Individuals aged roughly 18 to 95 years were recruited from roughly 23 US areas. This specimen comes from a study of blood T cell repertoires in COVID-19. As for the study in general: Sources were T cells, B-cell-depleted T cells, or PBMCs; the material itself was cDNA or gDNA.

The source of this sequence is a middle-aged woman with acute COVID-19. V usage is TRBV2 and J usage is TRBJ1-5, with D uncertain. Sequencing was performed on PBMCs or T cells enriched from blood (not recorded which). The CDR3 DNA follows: TGTGCCACCTCCCCCCCCGATCAGCCCCAGCATTTT. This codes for CATSPPDQPQHF.